What follows are 22 T cell receptor beta chains derived from one specimen sequenced in a study of metastatic and nonmetastatic thyroid tumors. With MiXCR, TCRdb called clones anew from the PCR reads. There are roughly 40,000 clones in the sample; about 12% occur only once, and around 9.7% lies in the top ten. Each patient went into thyroid surgery without having received any treatment. The material sequenced was blood. Every receptor here comes from a male donor with papillary thyroid cancer or a benign thyroid nodule (not recorded which). Some clones in this sample may be carry-over from other donors' samples.

This clone appeared many times. Other nucleotide sequences in the sample specify the same CDR3. This sequence joins TRBV6-1 and TRBJ2-6, with D perhaps matching TRBD1 (6 bases). The germline V gene has CDR1 MNHNS and CDR2 SASEGT. The CDR3 loop spans 19 amino acids. V was cut by 5 bases and J by 0 bases, with 20 bases left in between. The CDR3 sequence is CASSKGWTALNSGANVLTF. For the CDR3, the DNA is TGTGCCAGCAGTAAAGGATGGACAGCTTTAAACTCTGGGGCCAACGTCCTGACTTTC.

This clone was counted many times. The CDR3 bases are TGTGCCAGCAGCTTAAAGGCAGGGAAGAGGTTAACGGAGACCCAGTACTTC. This gives the protein CASSLKAGKRLTETQYF. The V call is TRBV7-2, the J call TRBJ2-5; tentative D call: TRBD1 (5 bases). V was pared by 2 bases and J by 5 bases, with 21 bases between. In germline, CDR1 is SGHTA, CDR2 FQGNSA. The CDR3 runs to 17 residues.

This clone was detected many times. The chain joins TRBV5-1 to TRBJ1-5; D is ambiguous. The CDR3 consists of 15 residues. Germline CDR1 is SGHRS and CDR2 is YFSETQ. Trimming pared 1 base from V and 4 bases from J, leaving 12 bases between. The CDR3 spells CASSLFGRTNQPQHF. The CDR3 region has the DNA TGCGCCAGCAGCTTGTTTGGCAGGACGAATCAGCCCCAGCATTTT.

At least ten counts were recorded for this clone. The chain couples TRBV19 to TRBJ1-2; TRBD1 matches 10 bases. Germline CDR1 reads LNHDA; CDR2 reads SQIVND (reference sequence). CDR3 length: 14 amino acids. J lost 8 bases, V lost 11 bases, and 14 bases had no gene match. CDR3 in DNA: TGTGCCGTCGGGCGGTCCGGGACAGGGGTAGGCTACACCTTC. Protein: CAVGRSGTGVGYTF.

This chain joins TRBV5-5 and TRBJ2-7; 7 positions agree with TRBD2. Germline CDR1 SGHKS, CDR2 YYEKEE (reference sequence). V was pared by 0 bases and J by 2 bases, with 8 bases of the junction left unmatched. The CDR3 is 16 residues long. The CDR3 here is CASSLVVGGRAYEQYF. CDR3 nucleotide sequence: TGTGCCAGCAGCTTGGTGGTTGGGGGGAGGGCCTACGAGCAGTACTTC.

This clone was counted ten times or more. The V gene is TRBV20-1, the J gene TRBJ2-7, with 8 positions matching TRBD2. CDR3 size: 14 residues. Looked up from germline, CDR1 is DFQATT and CDR2 is SNEGSKA (reference sequence). Trimming removed 5 bases from V and 2 bases from J; junction bases left unmatched: 8. CDR3 amino acids: CSADQRGLTYEQYF. In nucleotides, the CDR3 is TGCAGTGCTGATCAGCGGGGGCTGACCTACGAGCAGTACTTC.

This clone has only a few counts. J is TRBJ2-1 and V is TRBV20-1; no clear D gene. Germline V gives CDR1 DFQATT, CDR2 SNEGSKA (reference sequence). V was clipped by 6 bases and J by 0 bases, with 9 bases between them. The CDR3 is 13 residues long. In nucleotides, the CDR3 is TGCAGTGCCGCGACTCGCTCCTACAATGAGCAGTTCTTC. Protein sequence: CSAATRSYNEQFF.

The sample holds many counts of this clone. Additional DNA sequences in this sample encode the identical CDR3. The chain is built from TRBV27 and TRBJ2-3; D gene uncertain. CDR3 size: 12 residues. Germline CDR1 and CDR2: MNHEY and SMNVEV (reference sequence). The V and J ends lost 0 bases and 6 bases respectively, with 4 bases between them. CDR3 DNA: TGTGCCAGCAGTTTATCTCCGGATACGCAGTATTTT. It translates to CASSLSPDTQYF.

In this sample, this clone is large. The chain links TRBV6-1 to TRBJ2-7; TRBD2 might be the D (7 bases). CDR1 is MNHNS, CDR2 SASEGT, per germline. The V end was cut by 3 bases, the J end by 2 bases, with 17 bases between. The CDR3 covers 16 residues. The CDR3 DNA sequence: TGTGCCAGCAGTGACCCCAAGGGGGGGGCCGCCTACGAGCAGTACTTC. This sequence encodes CASSDPKGGAAYEQYF.

This clone showed up many times. The sample holds other DNA sequences that translate to the same CDR3. This sequence joins TRBV29-1 and TRBJ2-1, with D possibly being TRBD2 (5 bases). The CDR3 is 15 amino acids. V gave up 0 bases and J gave up 0 bases, with 9 bases separating them. Germline lookup yields CDR1 SQVTM and CDR2 ANQGSEA. The CDR3 is CSVEERVGSYNEQFF. CDR3 in DNA: TGCAGCGTTGAAGAGCGGGTTGGCTCCTACAATGAGCAGTTCTTC.

This clone is medium-sized (0.01 to 0.1%) by share. The rearrangement links TRBV6-2 or TRBV6-3 to TRBJ2-7, with TRBD1 identical over 9 bases. This CDR3 is 14 amino acids long. V shed 5 bases, J shed 6 bases, and the junction held 8 bases outside the gene matches. Germline loops: CDR1 MNHEY, CDR2 SVGEGT. The CDR3, as DNA: TGTGCCAGCAGTAGAAGGGACAGGGAGGTCGAGCAGTACTTC. The encoded protein is CASSRRDREVEQYF.

This clone was seen many times. CDR3 protein: CAISSPTGRSDEQYF. The CDR3 DNA sequence: TGTGCCATCAGTTCCCCGACCGGGAGATCGGACGAGCAGTACTTC. The chain uses TRBV10-3 and TRBJ2-7, with D tentatively TRBD2 (6 bases). Deletions cut 5 bases from V and 5 bases from J, with 19 bases between. This CDR3 spans 15 amino acids. The germline V gene encodes CDR1 ENHRY and CDR2 SYGVKD.

This clone was counted at least ten times. The rearrangement links TRBV20-1 to TRBJ2-2; 9 bases match TRBD2. The J segment lost 5 bases and the V segment lost 3 bases, leaving 7 bases of the junction unmatched. Germline loops: CDR1 DFQATT, CDR2 SNEGSKA (reference sequence). There are 15 residues in the CDR3. CDR3 loop: CSARREGPETGELFF. The CDR3 DNA sequence: TGCAGTGCTAGGCGGGAGGGCCCCGAGACCGGGGAGCTGTTTTTT.

This clone was found many times. With a much larger clone just one base away, this may be a read error. CDR3 protein: CASSLDPGPDEQYF. CDR3 sequence (DNA): TGTGCCAGCAGCTTAGATCCCGGGCCCGACGAGCAGTACTTC. The chain is built from TRBV7-8 and TRBJ2-7; D unclear. The CDR3 is made up of 14 amino acids. CDR1 and CDR2 from the germline V gene are SGHVS and FQNEAQ. V was pared by 1 base and J by 5 bases, with 12 bases between.

At least ten counts were recorded for this clone. V is TRBV20-1 and J is TRBJ2-7, with 8 bases matching TRBD1. Unmatched junction bases numbered 4, after V lost 0 bases and J lost 0 bases. The CDR3 is 15 residues long. Germline CDR1 DFQATT, CDR2 SNEGSKA (reference sequence). As DNA, the CDR3 is TGCAGTGCTAGAGACCGACAGGGGACCTCCTACGAGCAGTACTTC. Translating it yields CSARDRQGTSYEQYF.

J is TRBJ2-7 and V is TRBV28; D perhaps matches TRBD2 (6 bases). V shed 6 bases and J shed 2 bases, with 14 bases lying between them. Germline loops: CDR1 MDHEN, CDR2 SYDVKM. The CDR3 runs 14 residues. CDR3 sequence reads: CASRPIGSTYEQYF. The CDR3 DNA follows: TGTGCCAGCAGGCCTATCGGGAGTACCTACGAGCAGTACTTC.

In this sample, this clone turned up a few times. With a much larger clone just one base away, this may be a read error. The chain employs TRBV3-1 and TRBJ1-2; tentatively, D is TRBD1 (5 bases). Germline lookup yields CDR1 LGHDT and CDR2 YNNKEL (reference sequence). The CDR3 sequence is 16 residues long. As DNA, the CDR3 is TGTGCCGGCAGCCAAGGCCCCCTCGGGGGATCCTATGGCTACACCTTC. Protein product: CAGSQGPLGGSYGYTF. The complete variable domain, with remaining parts taken from reference TRBV3-1 and TRBJ1-2, reads DTAVSQTPKYLVTQMGNDKSIKCEQNLGHDTMYWYKQDSKKFLKIMFSYNNKELIINETVPNRFSPKSPDKAHLNLHINSLELGDSAVYFCAGSQGPLGGSYGYTFGSGTRLTVV.

Ten or more counts support this clone. The rearrangement uses TRBV7-2 and TRBJ2-7; D not resolved. V dropped 5 bases and J dropped 0 bases, with 11 bases sitting between them. Germline values: CDR1 SGHTA, CDR2 FQGNSA. This CDR3 region has 14 residues. The CDR3 is CASSLLSGSYEQYF. DNA of the CDR3: TGTGCCAGCAGCCTACTCTCGGGCTCCTACGAGCAGTACTTC.

Concerning this clone itself: A much larger clone is a single base away; this may be a read error. The V and J genes are TRBV6-4 and TRBJ1-3, with 12 bases aligning to TRBD1. CDR3 length: 18 residues. The germline CDR1 and CDR2 sequences are MRHNA and SNTAGT. This CDR3 is CVTRGTGGKGWSGNTIYF. As DNA, the CDR3 is TGTGTCACCAGGGGGACAGGGGGCAAAGGATGGTCTGGAAACACCATATATTTT.

This clone was recorded many times. The rearrangement joins TRBV20-1 to TRBJ2-3, with D possibly matching TRBD2 (6 bases). Germline V gene data show CDR1 as DFQATT and CDR2 as SNEGSKA (reference sequence). Trimming removed 0 bases from V and 5 bases from J, with 15 bases in between. The CDR3 covers 15 residues. In nucleotides, the CDR3 is TGCAGTGCTAGAGATGGGCGACTAGGCGGAGATACGCAGTATTTT. Amino acids: CSARDGRLGGDTQYF.

This clone has ten or more counts. This sequence joins TRBV20-1 and TRBJ2-1, with 8 positions matching TRBD1. The CDR3 consists of 13 residues. V was pared by 5 bases and J by 6 bases, with 6 bases of the junction left unmatched. Germline lookup yields CDR1 DFQATT and CDR2 SNEGSKA (reference sequence). The CDR3 region has the DNA TGCAGTGCTGCAGGGGGCGGACGCAATGAGCAGTTCTTC. Residues: CSAAGGGRNEQFF.

With regard to this clone: This may arise from a read error, as a much more abundant clone is one base away. In this CDR3 the conserved last residue, phenylalanine or tryptophan, is missing, so a read error is likely. The rearrangement uses TRBV3-1 and TRBJ1-1; the D is unclear. Germline lookup yields CDR1 LGHDT and CDR2 YNNKEL (reference sequence). The CDR3 contains 13 residues. Trimming shortened V by 3 bases and J by 4 bases, and 9 bases separated the two germline ends. The CDR3, as DNA: TGTGCCAGCAGCCAGGTTCTTCGCACTGAAGCTTTCTCT. Residues: CASSQVLRTEAFS.